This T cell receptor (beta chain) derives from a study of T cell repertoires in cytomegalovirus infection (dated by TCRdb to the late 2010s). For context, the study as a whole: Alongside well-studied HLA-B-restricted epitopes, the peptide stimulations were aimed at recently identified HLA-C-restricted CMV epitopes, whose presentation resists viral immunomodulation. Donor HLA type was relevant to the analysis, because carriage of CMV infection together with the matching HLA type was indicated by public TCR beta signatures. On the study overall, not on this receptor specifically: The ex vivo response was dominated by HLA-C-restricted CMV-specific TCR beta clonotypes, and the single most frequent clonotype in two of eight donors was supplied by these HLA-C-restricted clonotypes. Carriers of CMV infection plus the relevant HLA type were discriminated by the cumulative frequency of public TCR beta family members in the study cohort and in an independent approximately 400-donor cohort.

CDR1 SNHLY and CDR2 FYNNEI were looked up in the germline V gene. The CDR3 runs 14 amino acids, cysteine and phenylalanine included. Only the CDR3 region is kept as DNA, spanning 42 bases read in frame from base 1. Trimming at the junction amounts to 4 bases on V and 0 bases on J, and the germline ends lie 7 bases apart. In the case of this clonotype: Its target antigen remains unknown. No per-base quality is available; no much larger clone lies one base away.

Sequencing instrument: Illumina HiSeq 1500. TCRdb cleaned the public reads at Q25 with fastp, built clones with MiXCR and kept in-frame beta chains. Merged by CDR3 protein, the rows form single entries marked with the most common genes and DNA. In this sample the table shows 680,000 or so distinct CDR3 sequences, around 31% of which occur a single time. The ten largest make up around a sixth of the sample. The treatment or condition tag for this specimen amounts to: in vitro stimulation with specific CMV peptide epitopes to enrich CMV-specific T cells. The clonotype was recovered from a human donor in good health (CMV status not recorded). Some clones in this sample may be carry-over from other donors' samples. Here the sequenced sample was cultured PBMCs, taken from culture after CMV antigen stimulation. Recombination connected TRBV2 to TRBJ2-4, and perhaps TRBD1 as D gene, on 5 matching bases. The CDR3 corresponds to CASSVGLAKNIQYF. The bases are TGTGCCAGCAGTGTGGGGCTAGCCAAAAACATTCAGTACTTC.